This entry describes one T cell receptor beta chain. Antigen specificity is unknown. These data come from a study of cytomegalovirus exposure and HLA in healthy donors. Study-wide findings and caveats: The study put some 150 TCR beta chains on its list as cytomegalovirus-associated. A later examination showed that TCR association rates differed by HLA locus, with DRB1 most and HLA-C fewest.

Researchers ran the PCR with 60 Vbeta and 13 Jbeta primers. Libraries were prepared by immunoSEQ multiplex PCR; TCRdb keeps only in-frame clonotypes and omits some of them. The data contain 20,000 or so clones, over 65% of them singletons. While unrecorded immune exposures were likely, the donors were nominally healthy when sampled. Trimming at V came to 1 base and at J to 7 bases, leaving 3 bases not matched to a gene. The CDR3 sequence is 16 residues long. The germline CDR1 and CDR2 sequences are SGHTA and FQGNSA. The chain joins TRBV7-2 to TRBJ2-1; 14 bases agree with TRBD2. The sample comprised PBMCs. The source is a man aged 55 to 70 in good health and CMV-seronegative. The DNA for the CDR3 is TGTGCCAGCAGCTTAGGAAGGACTAGCGGGGGGAATGAGCAGTTCTTC. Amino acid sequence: CASSLGRTSGGNEQFF.